The 32 T cell receptor beta chains below were found in one sample sequenced in a study of blood T cell repertoires in COVID-19 (dated by TCRdb to 2020 to 2022). The library was prepared using the immunoSEQ multiplex PCR assay. TCRdb stores this immuneACCESS table with in-frame sequences only. Part of the clones is absent; in the studies checked, under half of the shortfall reflects unresolved V genes, and no reason is known for the rest. The sample table holds around 290,000 clones, of which 88% were seen once. The ten largest clonotypes hold around 1% of the sample. What was sequenced was PBMCs or T cells enriched from blood (not recorded which). These TCRs come from a woman aged 25 to 39 who had recovered from COVID-19.

This clone was seen just once. This chain connects TRBV6-1 to TRBJ2-1; D ambiguous. The V gene lost 1 base and the J gene lost 4 bases, with 8 bases spanning the gap. Germline V gene sequence: CDR1 MNHNS, CDR2 SASEGT. The CDR3 spans 14 residues. Written as DNA, the CDR3 is TGTGCCAGCAGTGAAGAGATAGCATACAATGAGCAGTTCTTC. Translating gives CASSEEIAYNEQFF.

The chain is built from TRBV19 and TRBJ2-1; 9 bases agree with TRBD2. J gave up 6 bases and V 5 bases, and 11 bases lay outside the gene matches. Per germline, CDR1 LNHDA and CDR2 SQIVND (reference sequence). The CDR3 is made up of 16 amino acids. DNA of the CDR3: TGTGCCAGTAGTCGGGTTAGTAGCGGGGGCATCAATGAGCAGTTCTTC. The encoded protein is CASSRVSSGGINEQFF. Complete variable domain (other parts from reference TRBV19 and TRBJ2-1): DGGITQSPKYLFRKEGQNVTLSCEQNLNHDAMYWYRQDPGQGLRLIYYSQIVNDFQKGDIAEGYSVSREKKESFPLTVTSAQKNPTAFYLCASSRVSSGGINEQFFGPGTRLTVL.

The chain couples TRBV5-1 to TRBJ2-1, with 8 bases matching TRBD1. Trimming at V came to 4 bases and at J to 10 bases, leaving 10 bases not matched to a gene. This CDR3 spans 14 amino acids. The germline V gene has CDR1 SGHRS and CDR2 YFSETQ. CDR3 residues: CASSRLQGDGEQFF. The CDR3 bases are TGCGCCAGCAGCCGGCTACAGGGGGACGGAGAGCAGTTCTTC.

This sequence joins TRBV27 and TRBJ1-4; D perhaps matches TRBD1 (6 bases). This CDR3 is 15 amino acids long. Germline V gene data show CDR1 as MNHEY and CDR2 as SMNVEV (reference sequence). V dropped 6 bases and J dropped 7 bases, with 18 bases sitting between them. Here the CDR3 reads CASSLRGDYGEKLFF. The CDR3 nucleotides read TGTGCCAGCAGCTTAAGGGGGGACTATGGTGAAAAACTGTTTTTT.

The chain joins TRBV11-2 to TRBJ2-1; a weak D match, TRBD2 (5 bases). V lost 3 bases, J lost 4 bases, and 13 bases lay in between. The V gene's germline CDR1 is SGHAT and CDR2 FQNNGV. This CDR3 is 15 amino acids long. CDR3 coding DNA: TGTGCCAGCAGCTTCGCTAGCTTCATATACAATGAGCAGTTCTTC. The encoded protein is CASSFASFIYNEQFF. Based on the CDR3 plus reference TRBV11-2 and TRBJ2-1, the full variable domain is EAGVAQSPRYKIIEKRQSVAFWCNPISGHATLYWYQQILGQGPKLLIQFQNNGVVDDSQLPKDRFSAERLKGVDSTLKIQPAKLEDSAVYLCASSFASFIYNEQFFGPGTRLTVL.

This sequence joins TRBV7-9 and TRBJ1-6; a possible D gene is TRBD1 (6 bases). This CDR3 is 18 amino acids long. V lost 3 bases to trimming and J lost 0 bases, with 15 bases between them. CDR1 and CDR2 from the germline V gene are SEHNR and FQNEAQ (reference sequence). CDR3 sequence reads: CASSLVGGQTSYNSPLHF. DNA for the CDR3: TGTGCCAGCAGCTTGGTGGGGGGGCAGACCTCCTATAATTCACCCCTCCACTTT.

This clone was counted a single time. The DNA of the CDR3 is TGTGCCAGCAGCTTACCGGGACTAGCGGCTTCTGAGCAGTTCTTC. It yields the protein CASSLPGLAASEQFF. This chain links TRBV7-8 with TRBJ2-1, with 11 nucleotides matching TRBD2. V lost 2 bases, J lost 9 bases, and 6 bases stayed unmatched. Germline lookup yields CDR1 SGHVS and CDR2 FQNEAQ. The CDR3 contains 15 residues.

The chain couples TRBV11-3 to TRBJ2-4; possible D gene TRBD2, 5 bases. Germline V gives CDR1 SGHNT, CDR2 YENEEA. V shed 3 bases and J shed 8 bases, with 5 bases lying between them. The CDR3 has 11 amino acids. The CDR3 DNA follows: TGTGCCAGCAGCTTGCGGGACATTCAGTACTTC. Protein product: CASSLRDIQYF.

This sequence joins TRBV9 and TRBJ2-1, with D unclear. CDR1 is SGDLS, CDR2 YYNGEE, per germline. V gave up 3 bases and J gave up 3 bases, with 4 bases separating them. This CDR3 spans 12 amino acids. CDR3: CASSGDYNEQFF. The DNA of the CDR3 is TGTGCCAGCAGCGGAGACTACAATGAGCAGTTCTTC.

The chain recombines TRBV4-1 with TRBJ2-7; 8 bases fit TRBD1. V lost 4 bases and J lost 3; bases outside the gene matches: 8. The length of the CDR3 is 15 residues. The V gene's germline CDR1 is MGHRA and CDR2 YSYEKL. The CDR3 loop is CASSLLPTGDYEQYF. The CDR3, as DNA: TGCGCCAGCAGCCTCCTCCCGACAGGGGACTACGAGCAGTACTTC.

The CDR3 sequence: CASSGDERAPGTDTQYF. DNA of the CDR3: TGTGCCAGTAGTGGGGATGAGAGGGCCCCAGGAACAGATACGCAGTATTTT. The genes are TRBV19 and TRBJ2-3; D is perhaps TRBD2 (5 bases). Germline V lookup: CDR1 LNHDA, CDR2 SQIVND (reference sequence). The CDR3 is made up of 17 amino acids. V dropped 5 bases and J dropped 3 bases, with 21 bases sitting between them.

This chain uses TRBV11-2 with TRBJ2-3; a possible D gene is TRBD2 (7 bases). CDR3 size: 16 residues. The germline V gene encodes CDR1 SGHAT and CDR2 FQNNGV. Trimming took off 1 base at V and 1 base at J, with 12 bases between the two ends. CDR3 sequence: CASSLVPGGGTDTQYF. DNA for the CDR3: TGTGCCAGCAGCTTAGTTCCGGGGGGCGGCACAGATACGCAGTATTTT.

This clone has just a few counts. Other DNA sequences in the same sample also yield this CDR3. The chain uses TRBV19 and TRBJ1-5; D may be TRBD1 (5 bases). Germline lookup yields CDR1 LNHDA and CDR2 SQIVND (reference sequence). The CDR3 consists of 14 residues. Deletions cut 5 bases from V and 0 bases from J, with 8 bases between. The CDR3 DNA reads as TGTGCCAGTAGTGTCAGGGATAGCAATCAGCCCCAGCATTTT. It yields the protein CASSVRDSNQPQHF.

This sequence joins TRBV6-5 and TRBJ1-1; a possible D gene is TRBD1 (6 bases). In germline, CDR1 is MNHEY, CDR2 SVGAGI. The V gene lost 2 bases and the J gene lost 4 bases, with 8 bases spanning the gap. The CDR3 covers 13 residues. The CDR3 DNA reads as TGTGCCAGCAGTTACGGGGGCTCCACTGAAGCTTTCTTT. Amino acids: CASSYGGSTEAFF.

This clone appeared a single time. The chain uses TRBV7-2 and TRBJ2-5, with TRBD2 matching 12 bases. CDR3 length equals 16 residues. Germline CDR1 is SGHTA and CDR2 is FQGNSA. After removal of 5 bases from V and 2 bases from J, the junction contained 6 bases not matched to a gene. Here the CDR3 reads CASSPPLAGGQETQYF. CDR3 sequence (DNA): TGTGCCAGCAGCCCCCCACTAGCGGGGGGTCAAGAGACCCAGTACTTC.

The chain joins TRBV19 to TRBJ2-1, with D possibly TRBD2 on 5 matching bases. The CDR3 has 16 amino acids. V was clipped by 5 bases and J by 0 bases, with 14 bases between them. CDR1 is LNHDA, CDR2 SQIVND, per germline (reference sequence). CDR3 in amino acids: CASSVGVSLSYNEQFF. Here the CDR3 DNA reads TGTGCCAGTAGTGTCGGGGTTTCCCTCTCCTACAATGAGCAGTTCTTC.

V gene TRBV11-3 combines with J gene TRBJ1-3; a weak D match, TRBD1 (6 bases). Germline V gives CDR1 SGHNT, CDR2 YENEEA. Trimming shortened V by 5 bases and J by 0 bases, and 20 bases separated the two germline ends. The CDR3 covers 18 residues. DNA of the CDR3: TGTGCCAGCAGCCGACGCTTCCGACAGGACAGCTCTGGAAACACCATATATTTT. Protein sequence: CASSRRFRQDSSGNTIYF.

This chain joins TRBV2 and TRBJ2-3, with 9 bases matching TRBD2. The germline gives CDR1 SNHLY, CDR2 FYNNEI. CDR3 size: 17 residues. V lost 3 bases to trimming and J lost 3 bases; unmatched junction nucleotides: 10. The CDR3 reads CASSDWSSGTLTDTQYF. CDR3 nucleotides: TGTGCCAGCAGTGATTGGTCTAGCGGGACTTTGACAGATACGCAGTATTTT.

The chain is built from TRBV5-1 and TRBJ1-4; 9 bases align to TRBD1. Trimming took 4 bases from V and 5 from J; bases not matched to a gene: 3. CDR3 length: 14 residues. Germline V gives CDR1 SGHRS, CDR2 YFSETQ. The CDR3 DNA reads as TGCGCCAGCAGCGTGGGACAGGGAAATGAAAAACTGTTTTTT. This codes for CASSVGQGNEKLFF.

As concerns this clone: The sample contains more than one DNA sequence encoding this CDR3. The V gene is TRBV5-1, the J gene TRBJ1-2, with 7 bases matching TRBD1. Germline CDR1 is SGHRS and CDR2 is YFSETQ. J gave up 5 bases and V 0 bases, and 4 bases lay outside the gene matches. CDR3 length: 14 amino acids. CDR3 residues: CASSLGTGLYGYTF. CDR3 DNA: TGCGCCAGCAGCTTGGGGACAGGTCTTTATGGCTACACCTTC.

The chain links TRBV5-1 to TRBJ1-1; 7 nucleotides agree with TRBD1. Germline V CDR1 and CDR2: SGHRS, YFSETQ. V shed 2 bases, J shed 4 bases, and the junction held 5 bases outside the gene matches. The CDR3 has 14 residues. The CDR3 DNA is TGCGCCAGCAGCTTACAGGGGCCATTCACTGAAGCTTTCTTT. Amino acid sequence: CASSLQGPFTEAFF.

This chain connects TRBV7-3 to TRBJ2-3, with D perhaps matching TRBD2 (6 bases). From germline, CDR1 is SGHTA and CDR2 FQGTGA. The CDR3 is 16 amino acids. V was trimmed by 1 base and J by 0 bases, leaving 11 bases between them. The CDR3 here is CASSLKPGTSTDTQYF. The CDR3 DNA reads TGTGCCAGCAGCTTAAAGCCAGGGACTAGCACAGATACGCAGTATTTT.

In this sample, this clone turned up once. CDR3 sequence reads: CGGGSSGANVLTF. CDR3 coding DNA: TGTGGAGGGGGTTCCTCTGGGGCCAACGTCCTGACTTTC. The rearrangement joins TRBV30 to TRBJ2-6; a weak D match, TRBD1 (6 bases). Per germline, CDR1 GTSNPN and CDR2 SVGIG (reference sequence). The CDR3 loop spans 13 amino acids.

The V and J genes are TRBV3-1 (or the pseudogene TRBV3-2) and TRBJ2-4, with D perhaps matching TRBD2 (7 bases). This CDR3 region has 19 residues. Germline loops: CDR1 LGHDT, CDR2 YNNKEL (reference sequence). V shed 0 bases and J shed 0 bases, with 18 bases lying between them. CDR3 in DNA: TGTGCCAGCAGCCAAGATCCGGTAGGCGGGGGCCTAGCCAAAAACATTCAGTACTTC. It encodes CASSQDPVGGGLAKNIQYF.

V usage is TRBV7-9 and J usage is TRBJ2-3; TRBD1 aligns across 8 bases. The length of the CDR3 is 15 residues. The germline CDR1 and CDR2 sequences are SEHNR and FQNEAQ (reference sequence). V lost 8 bases, J lost 1 base, and 8 bases stayed unmatched. This CDR3 is CASGGRGLRTDTQYF. The CDR3, as DNA: TGTGCCAGCGGGGGCAGGGGGCTCCGCACAGATACGCAGTATTTT.

This clone was seen more than once but under ten times. The chain joins TRBV7-9 to TRBJ2-1; D remains unclear. Germline V gene sequence: CDR1 SEHNR, CDR2 FQNEAQ (reference sequence). This CDR3 is 16 amino acids long. V dropped 3 bases and J dropped 0 bases, with 12 bases sitting between them. As DNA, the CDR3 is TGTGCCAGCAGCTTTTTAGTGACGGGCTCCTACAATGAGCAGTTCTTC. Protein sequence: CASSFLVTGSYNEQFF. Using reference TRBV7-9 and TRBJ2-1 for the parts outside the CDR3, the full variable domain is DTGVSQNPRHKITKRGQNVTFRCDPISEHNRLYWYRQTLGQGPEFLTYFQNEAQLEKSRLLSDRFSAERPKGSFSTLEIQRTEQGDSAMYLCASSFLVTGSYNEQFFGPGTRLTVL.

This clone was found once. This chain connects TRBV6-6 to TRBJ1-1; 8 nucleotides agree with TRBD1. Looked up from germline, CDR1 is MNHNY and CDR2 is SVGAGI (reference sequence). This CDR3 is built from 18 residues. Unmatched junction bases numbered 20, after V lost 5 bases and J lost 6 bases. The CDR3 sequence is CASSPLDRVRPLVAEAFF. As DNA, the CDR3 is TGTGCCAGCAGTCCCTTGGACAGGGTTCGCCCCTTGGTCGCTGAAGCTTTCTTT.

In nucleotides, the CDR3 is TGTGCCAGCAGCCGGACAGCGACTAATGAAAAACTGTTTTTT. Its translation is CASSRTATNEKLFF. The chain links TRBV3-1 (or the pseudogene TRBV3-2) to TRBJ1-4, with a tentative D call TRBD1 (6 bases). Germline loops: CDR1 LGHDT, CDR2 YNNKEL (reference sequence). CDR3 length equals 14 residues. V gave up 4 bases and J gave up 2 bases, with 8 bases separating them.

The CDR3 bases are TGTGCCAGCTCGCCCGAAACGGGACTAGCGGGGGGGCCCTACGTATACGAGCAGTACTTC. This codes for CASSPETGLAGGPYVYEQYF. The chain combines TRBV18 with TRBJ2-7; 16 nucleotides align to TRBD2. The ends lost 6 bases at V and 4 bases at J; junction bases unmatched: 18. Germline lookup yields CDR1 KGHSH and CDR2 LQKENI. This CDR3 spans 20 amino acids.

The chain is built from TRBV5-4 and TRBJ2-2; 8 positions agree with TRBD1. V dropped 1 base and J dropped 3; count of bases not matched to a gene: 2. The V gene's germline CDR1 is SGHNT and CDR2 YYREEE (reference sequence). This CDR3 region has 15 residues. The CDR3 here is CASSLQGADTGELFF. CDR3 coding DNA: TGTGCCAGCAGCTTGCAGGGGGCGGACACCGGGGAGCTGTTTTTT.

This sequence joins TRBV27 and TRBJ1-5; possible D gene TRBD1, 6 bases. The V gene lost 5 bases and the J gene lost 3 bases, with 17 bases spanning the gap. The germline gives CDR1 MNHEY, CDR2 SMNVEV (reference sequence). The CDR3 is 16 amino acids. CDR3 sequence: CASSPLRTGINQPQHF. CDR3 bases: TGTGCCAGCAGTCCATTACGTACAGGGATCAATCAGCCCCAGCATTTT.

This rearrangement joins TRBV4-1 to TRBJ2-7; tentative D call: TRBD1 (6 bases). Per germline, CDR1 MGHRA and CDR2 YSYEKL. The CDR3 is 15 amino acids. Deletions cut 0 bases from V and 5 bases from J, with 14 bases between. The CDR3 coding sequence is TGCGCCAGCAGCCAAGAGGGGTTCAGGGGCCACGAGCAGTACTTC. Protein: CASSQEGFRGHEQYF.